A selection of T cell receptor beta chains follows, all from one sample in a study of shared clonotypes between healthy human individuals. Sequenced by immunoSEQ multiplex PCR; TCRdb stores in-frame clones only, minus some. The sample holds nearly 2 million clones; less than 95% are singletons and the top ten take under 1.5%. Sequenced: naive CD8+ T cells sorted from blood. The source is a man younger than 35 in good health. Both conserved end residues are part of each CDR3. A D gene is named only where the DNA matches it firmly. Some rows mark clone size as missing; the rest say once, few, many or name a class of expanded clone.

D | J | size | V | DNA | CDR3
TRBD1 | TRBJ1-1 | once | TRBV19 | TGTGCCAGTAGTCTGGGGGCCGGACAGGGGGCTGCTGAAGCTTTCTTT | CASSLGAGQGAAEAFF
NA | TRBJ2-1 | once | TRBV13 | TGTGCCAGCAGCTTAGGCCGGAATGAGCAGTTCTTC | CASSLGRNEQFF
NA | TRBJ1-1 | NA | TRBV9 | TGTGCCAGCAGCGCCGTTGGACAGTTTATGAACACTGAAGCTTTCTTT | CASSAVGQFMNTEAFF
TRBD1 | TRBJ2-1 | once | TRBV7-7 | TGTGCTAGCAGCCCGGACAGGAGCTCCTACAATGAGCAGTTCTTC | CASSPDRSSYNEQFF
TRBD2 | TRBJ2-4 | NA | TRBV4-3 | TGCGCCAGCAGCCACGGGGAGGGGAACATTCAGTACTTC | CASSHGEGNIQYF
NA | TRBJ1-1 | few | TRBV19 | TGTGCCGCATCAGGGGTCGGGGCGACTGAAGCTTTCTTT | CAASGVGATEAFF
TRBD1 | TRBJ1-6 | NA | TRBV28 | TGTGCCAGCAGTTGGGACAGGGGCGTTTCACCCCTCCACTTT | CASSWDRGVSPLHF
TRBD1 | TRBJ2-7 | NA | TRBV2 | TGTGCCAGCAGTGACCATTGGACAGGGAAAGACGAGCAGTACTTC | CASSDHWTGKDEQYF
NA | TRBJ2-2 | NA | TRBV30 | TGTGCCTGGAGTAGGGGAAACACCGGGGAGCTGTTTTTT | CAWSRGNTGELFF
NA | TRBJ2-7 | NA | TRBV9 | TGTGCCAGCAGCGCTACCGGAAGGGGGAACTCCTACGAGCAGTACTTC | CASSATGRGNSYEQYF
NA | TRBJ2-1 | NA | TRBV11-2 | TGTGCCAGCAGAGTAGTACCGGGTCCCTCCTACAATGAGCAGTTCTTC | CASRVVPGPSYNEQFF
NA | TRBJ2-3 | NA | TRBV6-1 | TGTGCCAGCAGTGAAGCGGGTTACAGAACAGATACGCAGTATTTT | CASSEAGYRTDTQYF
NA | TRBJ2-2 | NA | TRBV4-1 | TGCGCCAGCAGCCAAGTTTTAGGTGGCACCGGGGAGCTGTTTTTT | CASSQVLGGTGELFF
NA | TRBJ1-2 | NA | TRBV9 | TGTGCCAGCAGCGTAGGGTCAGGCTCCTATGGCTACACCTTC | CASSVGSGSYGYTF
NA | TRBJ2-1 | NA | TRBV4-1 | TGCGCCAGCAGCCAAGGAAGGGAGGATGAGCAGTTCTTC | CASSQGREDEQFF
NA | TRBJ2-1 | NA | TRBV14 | TGTGCCAGCAGCCAAGCGGCAGGCCCCTACAATGAGCAGTTCTTC | CASSQAAGPYNEQFF
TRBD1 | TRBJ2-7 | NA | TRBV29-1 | TGCAGCGTTGCGGGATGGGACAGGGGATCCTACGAGCAGTACTTC | CSVAGWDRGSYEQYF
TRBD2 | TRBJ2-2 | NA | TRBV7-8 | TGTGCCAGCAGCTTAGCCCTAGCGGGGGGTGACTCGAACACCGGGGAGCTGTTTTTT | CASSLALAGGDSNTGELFF
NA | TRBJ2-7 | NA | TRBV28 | TGTGCCAGCAGTTCATCGACTAACTCCTACGAGCAGTACTTC | CASSSSTNSYEQYF
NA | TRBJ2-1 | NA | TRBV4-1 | TGCGCCAGCAGCCAAGATATAACACGGGATCACTACAATGAGCAGTTCTTC | CASSQDITRDHYNEQFF
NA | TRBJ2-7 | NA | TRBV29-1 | TGCAGCGGTGATTGGATAGGGGCCTACGAGCAGTACTTC | CSGDWIGAYEQYF
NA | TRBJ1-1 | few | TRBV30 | TGTGCCTGGAGTGTACTTGGGGGGACTGAAGCTTTCTTT | CAWSVLGGTEAFF
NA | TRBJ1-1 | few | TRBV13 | TGTGCCAGCAGCTTTAGGGGCACTGAAGCTTTCTTT | CASSFRGTEAFF
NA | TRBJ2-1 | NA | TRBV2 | TGTGCCAGCACTTTCGGTGCAGCGACCTACAATGAGCAGTTCTTC | CASTFGAATYNEQFF
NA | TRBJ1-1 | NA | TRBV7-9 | TGTGCCAGCAGCTTAAGGGCGGGGGAAGCTTTCTTT | CASSLRAGEAFF
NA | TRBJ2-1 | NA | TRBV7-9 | TGTGCCAGCAGCTTAGGGCTAGCGTTCCCCAATGAGCAGTTCTTC | CASSLGLAFPNEQFF
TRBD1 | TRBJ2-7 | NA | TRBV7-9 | TGTGCCAGCAGCAAACAGGGGGCGAGTGGCGAGCAGTACTTC | CASSKQGASGEQYF
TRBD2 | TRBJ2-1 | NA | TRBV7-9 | TGTGCCAGCAGCCCCCCGGGACTAGCGAGAAACAATGAGCAGTTCTTC | CASSPPGLARNNEQFF
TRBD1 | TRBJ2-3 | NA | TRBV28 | TGTGCCAGCAGTGTCTCCGGGACAGGGGTCACCCTGCTCACAGATACGCAGTATTTT | CASSVSGTGVTLLTDTQYF
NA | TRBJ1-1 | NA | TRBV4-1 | TGCGCCAGCAGCCAAGGGACGTTGAACACTGAAGCTTTCTTT | CASSQGTLNTEAFF
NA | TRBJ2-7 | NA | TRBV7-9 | TGTGCCAGCAGCTACGACACGATATTCTACGAGCAGTACTTC | CASSYDTIFYEQYF
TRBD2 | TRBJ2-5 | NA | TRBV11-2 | TGTGCCAGCAGCTACGGAGCGGGGGAAAAAGAGACCCAGTACTTC | CASSYGAGEKETQYF
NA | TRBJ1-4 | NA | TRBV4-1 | TGCGCCAGCAGCCCGGATTATGAAAAACTGTTTTTT | CASSPDYEKLFF
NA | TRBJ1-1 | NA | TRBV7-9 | TGTGCCAGCAGCTTACGGACAGAATATAACACTGAAGCTTTCTTT | CASSLRTEYNTEAFF
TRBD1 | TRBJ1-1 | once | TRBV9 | TGTGCCAGCAGTGACGGGACAGGGGATGAAGCTTTCTTT | CASSDGTGDEAFF
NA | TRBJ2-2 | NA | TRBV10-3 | TGTGCCATCAGTGACGGGAGGGGGCGTACCGGGGAGCTGTTTTTT | CAISDGRGRTGELFF
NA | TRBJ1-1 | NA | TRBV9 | TGTGCCAGCAGCGTAGGGGGGGTAACCAACACTGAAGCTTTCTTT | CASSVGGVTNTEAFF
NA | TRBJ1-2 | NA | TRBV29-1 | TGCAGCGCCGGGACACCCTCGGGGAACTATGGCTACACCTTC | CSAGTPSGNYGYTF
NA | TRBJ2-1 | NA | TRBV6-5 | TGTGCCAGCAGTGCGGGGGCCTCCTACAATGAGCAGTTCTTC | CASSAGASYNEQFF
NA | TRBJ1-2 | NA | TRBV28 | TGTGCCAGCAGTTTAGAGGGGGGGGACTATGGCTACACCTTC | CASSLEGGDYGYTF
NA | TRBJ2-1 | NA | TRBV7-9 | TGTGCCAGCAGCTTAGAACCCAATGAGCAGTTCTTC | CASSLEPNEQFF
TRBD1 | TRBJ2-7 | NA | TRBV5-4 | TGTGCCAGCAGCTACGGACAGGGATGGCACGAGCAGTACTTC | CASSYGQGWHEQYF
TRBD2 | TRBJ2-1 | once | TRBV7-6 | TGTGCCAGCAGCTTTGGACTAGCGGAATACAATGAGCAGTTCTTC | CASSFGLAEYNEQFF